Listed below are T cell receptor beta chains from one sample, sequenced in a study of blood T cell repertoires in COVID-19. Libraries were prepared by immunoSEQ multiplex PCR; TCRdb keeps only in-frame clonotypes and omits some of them. The sample shows 200,000 to 250,000 clones, 85% to 90% of them seen only once. The sequencing input was PBMCs or T cells enriched from blood (not recorded which). Source of these receptors: a man aged 25 to 40 who had been exposed to COVID-19. Each CDR3 is given with its conserved first and last residue. Each record gives: clone size, J gene, D gene, V gene, CDR3 DNA, CDR3 protein. D genes are given only for firm matches. The size field is filled for only some rows; it gives once, few, many or a size class.

clone size: .
J gene: TRBJ1-2
D gene: .
V gene: TRBV7-2
CDR3 DNA: TGTGCCAGCAGCTTAGGGACGCGGGTTAACTATGGCTACACCTTC
CDR3 protein: CASSLGTRVNYGYTF

clone size: .
J gene: TRBJ2-1
D gene: TRBD1
V gene: TRBV12-3/TRBV12-4
CDR3 DNA: TGTGCCAGCAGTGGGACAGGTAATCATGAGCAGTTCTTC
CDR3 protein: CASSGTGNHEQFF

clone size: .
J gene: TRBJ1-5
D gene: .
V gene: TRBV5-4
CDR3 DNA: TGTGCCAGCACCCGGCAGGAGGGAAATCAGCCCCAGCATTTT
CDR3 protein: CASTRQEGNQPQHF

clone size: .
J gene: TRBJ1-1
D gene: .
V gene: TRBV18
CDR3 DNA: TGTGCCAGCTCACCACCATGGGGAGAAGGCACTGAAGCTTTCTTT
CDR3 protein: CASSPPWGEGTEAFF

clone size: .
J gene: TRBJ2-2
D gene: TRBD2
V gene: TRBV5-6
CDR3 DNA: TGTGCCAGCAGCCCTCAGGTAGCGGGCGCGAACACCGGGGAGCTGTTTTTT
CDR3 protein: CASSPQVAGANTGELFF

clone size: once
J gene: TRBJ1-1
D gene: TRBD1
V gene: TRBV29-1
CDR3 DNA: TGCGCGGGCGGGACAGGGTCCACTGAAGCTTTCTTT
CDR3 protein: CAGGTGSTEAFF

clone size: .
J gene: TRBJ1-1
D gene: .
V gene: TRBV5-1
CDR3 DNA: TGCGCCAGCAGCATTAGAGGGGGGGAAACTGAAGCTTTCTTT
CDR3 protein: CASSIRGGETEAFF

clone size: .
J gene: TRBJ1-3
D gene: .
V gene: TRBV18
CDR3 DNA: TGTGCCAGCTCAAGACTTCCTGACTCTGGAAACACCATATATTTT
CDR3 protein: CASSRLPDSGNTIYF

clone size: once
J gene: TRBJ2-3
D gene: TRBD2
V gene: TRBV25-1
CDR3 DNA: TGTGCCAGCCTAGCGTCCGGGGGGGCTGGTGTCACAGATACGCAGTATTTT
CDR3 protein: CASLASGGAGVTDTQYF

clone size: .
J gene: TRBJ2-1
D gene: TRBD2
V gene: TRBV3-1/TRBV3-2
CDR3 DNA: TGTGCCAGCAGCCAAGCTAGCGGGGGTCCGGGGGAGCAGTTCTTC
CDR3 protein: CASSQASGGPGEQFF

clone size: .
J gene: TRBJ2-3
D gene: TRBD2
V gene: TRBV27
CDR3 DNA: TGTGCCAGCAGTTTATTCCGCCCTAGCGGGGGGACAGATACGCAGTATTTT
CDR3 protein: CASSLFRPSGGTDTQYF

clone size: .
J gene: TRBJ1-1
D gene: .
V gene: TRBV6-5
CDR3 DNA: TGTGCCAGCAGTTACGTAGAGTTAATGAACACTGAAGCTTTCTTT
CDR3 protein: CASSYVELMNTEAFF

clone size: once
J gene: TRBJ2-1
D gene: .
V gene: TRBV7-3
CDR3 DNA: TGTGCCAGCAGCTTAGCGGGGGCCCCCGCAAATGAGCAGTTCTTC
CDR3 protein: CASSLAGAPANEQFF

clone size: .
J gene: TRBJ1-2
D gene: .
V gene: TRBV30
CDR3 DNA: TGTGCCTGGAGTCCCTACCCTGGGCAGGGAAGTGCCTACACCTTC
CDR3 protein: CAWSPYPGQGSAYTF

clone size: .
J gene: TRBJ2-1
D gene: .
V gene: TRBV7-9
CDR3 DNA: TGTGCCAGCAGCACCCCCCCGAGCTTGGCAGGGCCCTACAATGAGCAGTTCTTC
CDR3 protein: CASSTPPSLAGPYNEQFF

clone size: .
J gene: TRBJ1-1
D gene: TRBD1
V gene: TRBV4-1
CDR3 DNA: TGCGCCAGCAGCCCAAAGATCCCACAGGGGGGACACACTGAAGCTTTCTTT
CDR3 protein: CASSPKIPQGGHTEAFF

clone size: .
J gene: TRBJ1-6
D gene: .
V gene: TRBV4-2
CDR3 DNA: TGTGCCAGCAGCCCTGCCCCCGCGGCGAGCTCCTATAATTCACCCCTCCACTTT
CDR3 protein: CASSPAPAASSYNSPLHF

clone size: .
J gene: TRBJ1-1
D gene: .
V gene: TRBV11-2
CDR3 DNA: TGTGCCAGCAGCTTAGTAGGGGGGGAAACTGAAGCTTTCTTT
CDR3 protein: CASSLVGGETEAFF

clone size: .
J gene: TRBJ1-5
D gene: .
V gene: TRBV6-5
CDR3 DNA: TGTGCCAGCAGTAAGGGGAATCAGCCCCAGCATTTT
CDR3 protein: CASSKGNQPQHF

clone size: .
J gene: TRBJ1-6
D gene: TRBD1
V gene: TRBV5-4
CDR3 DNA: TGTGCCAGCAGCCGTGTCCCGGGACAGAGAAATTCACCCCTCCACTTT
CDR3 protein: CASSRVPGQRNSPLHF

clone size: .
J gene: TRBJ2-7
D gene: TRBD1
V gene: TRBV30
CDR3 DNA: TGTGCCTGGAGTGTGAGAGTGGGACAGGCCATGGGGGAGCAGTACTTC
CDR3 protein: CAWSVRVGQAMGEQYF

clone size: .
J gene: TRBJ2-7
D gene: .
V gene: TRBV7-2
CDR3 DNA: TGTGCCAGCAGCCACAGGGCGCCCGGATCCTACGAGCAGTACTTC
CDR3 protein: CASSHRAPGSYEQYF

clone size: .
J gene: TRBJ1-1
D gene: TRBD1
V gene: TRBV7-6
CDR3 DNA: TGTGCCAGCAGCTCCGGGACAGAAAACACTGAAGCTTTCTTT
CDR3 protein: CASSSGTENTEAFF

clone size: once
J gene: TRBJ1-4
D gene: TRBD1
V gene: TRBV7-2
CDR3 DNA: TGTGCCAGCAGCTTAGTTTTGGGACAGGAAAGTGAAAAACTGTTTTTT
CDR3 protein: CASSLVLGQESEKLFF

clone size: .
J gene: TRBJ2-3
D gene: TRBD2
V gene: TRBV12-5
CDR3 DNA: TGTGCTAGTGGTTTGGTATCCGGCGGGGGAGATACGCAGTATTTT
CDR3 protein: CASGLVSGGGDTQYF

clone size: .
J gene: TRBJ1-4
D gene: TRBD1
V gene: TRBV12-5
CDR3 DNA: TGTGCTAGTGGTTTGGTTATCGGACAGGGCGGGGATGAAAAACTGTTTTTT
CDR3 protein: CASGLVIGQGGDEKLFF

clone size: once
J gene: TRBJ2-7
D gene: TRBD2
V gene: TRBV5-1
CDR3 DNA: TGCGCCAGCAGCTTAAATCCCGGGACTAGCGGTTACGAGCAGTACTTC
CDR3 protein: CASSLNPGTSGYEQYF

clone size: .
J gene: TRBJ1-2
D gene: .
V gene: TRBV14
CDR3 DNA: TGTGCCAGCAGCCCACACGGCGAAGGGGACTATGGCTACACCTTC
CDR3 protein: CASSPHGEGDYGYTF

clone size: .
J gene: TRBJ2-2
D gene: .
V gene: TRBV4-2
CDR3 DNA: TGTGCCAGCAGCGAGCGGAGGGGACCGAACACCGGGGAGCTGTTTTTT
CDR3 protein: CASSERRGPNTGELFF

clone size: .
J gene: TRBJ1-1
D gene: .
V gene: TRBV11-2
CDR3 DNA: TGTGCCAGCAGCTTTAGGAACACTGAAGCTTTCTTT
CDR3 protein: CASSFRNTEAFF

clone size: once
J gene: TRBJ2-5
D gene: TRBD1
V gene: TRBV5-1
CDR3 DNA: TGCGCCAGCAGAACAGGGGGACAAGAGACCCAGTACTTC
CDR3 protein: CASRTGGQETQYF

clone size: .
J gene: TRBJ1-2
D gene: TRBD1
V gene: TRBV9
CDR3 DNA: TGTGCCAGCAGCGGTCGGGACAGCTACTATGGCTACACCTTC
CDR3 protein: CASSGRDSYYGYTF